The clone carrying this T cell receptor (beta chain) appeared many times. What it binds is not known. TCRdb re-called the 5' RACE reads through MiXCR, storing one row per CDR3 protein. Of tens of thousands of distinct CDR3 sequences in the sample, around 3.8% were seen once. The length of the CDR3 is 15 residues. CDR1 and CDR2 (germline): SGHRS, YFSETQ. V lost 0 bases to trimming and J lost 14 bases; unmatched junction nucleotides: 12. This entry comes from a study of neurological immune-mediated disorders. Regarding the study as a whole: Clinical features showed no association with the multiple sclerosis repertoire cluster, and MRI features showed none either. Private repertoires in all groups were suggested by the absence of shared CDR3 amino acid sequences among expanded clones across subjects.

The clonotype comes from a woman aged 45-60 years with multiple sclerosis. The chain couples TRBV5-1 to TRBJ2-1; TRBD2 matches at 9 bases. Material for sequencing was PBMCs. CDR3 sequence: CASSLDGSGRTIEFF. CDR3 DNA: TGCGCCAGCAGCTTGGATGGTAGCGGGAGAACTATTGAGTTCTTC.